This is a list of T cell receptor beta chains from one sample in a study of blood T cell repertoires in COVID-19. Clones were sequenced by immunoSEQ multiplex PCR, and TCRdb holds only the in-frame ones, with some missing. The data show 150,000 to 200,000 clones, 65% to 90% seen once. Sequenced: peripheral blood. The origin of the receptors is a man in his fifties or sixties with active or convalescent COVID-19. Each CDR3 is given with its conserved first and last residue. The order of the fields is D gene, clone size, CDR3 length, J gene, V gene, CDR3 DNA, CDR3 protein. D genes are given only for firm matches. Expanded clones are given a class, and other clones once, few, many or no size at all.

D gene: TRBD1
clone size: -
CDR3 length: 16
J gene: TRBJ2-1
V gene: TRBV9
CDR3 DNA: TGTGCCAGCAGCTTGGGCCTAGGGACAGTCTACAATGAGCAGTTCTTC
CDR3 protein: CASSLGLGTVYNEQFF

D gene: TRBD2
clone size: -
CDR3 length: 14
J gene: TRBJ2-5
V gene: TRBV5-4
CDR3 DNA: TGTGCCAGCAGCCTAGCGGGGGCACAAGAGACCCAGTACTTC
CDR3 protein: CASSLAGAQETQYF

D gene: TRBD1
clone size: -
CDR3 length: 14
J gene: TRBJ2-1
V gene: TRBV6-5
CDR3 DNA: TGTGCCAGCAGGAACCAGGGGGCCTACAATGAGCAGTTCTTC
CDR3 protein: CASRNQGAYNEQFF

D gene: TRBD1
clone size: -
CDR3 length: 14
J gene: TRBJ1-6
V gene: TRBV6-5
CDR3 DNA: TGTGCCAGCAGCCGACAGGGGGGAAGTTCACCCCTCCACTTT
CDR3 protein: CASSRQGGSSPLHF

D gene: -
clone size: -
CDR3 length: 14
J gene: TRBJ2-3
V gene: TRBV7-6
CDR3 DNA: TGTGCCAGCACCTGGGGTAGCGGCACAGATACGCAGTATTTT
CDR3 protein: CASTWGSGTDTQYF

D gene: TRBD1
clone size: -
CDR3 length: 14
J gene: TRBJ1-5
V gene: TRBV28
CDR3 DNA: TGTGCCAGCAGTGCTCAGGGGGTGAATCAGCCCCAGCATTTT
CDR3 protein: CASSAQGVNQPQHF

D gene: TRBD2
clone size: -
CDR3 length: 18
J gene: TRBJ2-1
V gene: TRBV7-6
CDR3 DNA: TGTGCCAGCAGCACCCGGACTAGCGGGCCTAGCTCCTACAATGAGCAGTTCTTC
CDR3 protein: CASSTRTSGPSSYNEQFF

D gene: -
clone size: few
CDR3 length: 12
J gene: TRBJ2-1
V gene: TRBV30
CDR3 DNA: TGTGCCTGGAGTCTCCAGACGGGTGAGCAGTTCTTC
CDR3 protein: CAWSLQTGEQFF

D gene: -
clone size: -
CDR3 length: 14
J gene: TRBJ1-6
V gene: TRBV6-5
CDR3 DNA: TGTGCCAGCAGAACTTCATCCACCCATTCACCCCTCCACTTT
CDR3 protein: CASRTSSTHSPLHF

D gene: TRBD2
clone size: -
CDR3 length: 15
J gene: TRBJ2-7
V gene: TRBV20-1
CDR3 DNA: TGCAGTGCTAGTCCCCTAGCGGAGAACCCCTACGAGCAGTACTTC
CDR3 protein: CSASPLAENPYEQYF

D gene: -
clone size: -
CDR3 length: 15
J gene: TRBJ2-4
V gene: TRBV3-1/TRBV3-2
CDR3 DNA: TGTGCCAGCAGCCAAGGAGGCAGGGAAAGGTTCATTCAGTACTTC
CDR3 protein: CASSQGGRERFIQYF

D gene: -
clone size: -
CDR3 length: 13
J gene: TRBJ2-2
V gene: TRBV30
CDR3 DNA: TGTGCCTGGAGTGGTCAGGGGACAGGGGAGCTGTTTTTT
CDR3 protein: CAWSGQGTGELFF

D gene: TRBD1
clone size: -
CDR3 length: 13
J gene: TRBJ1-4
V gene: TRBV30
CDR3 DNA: TGTGCCTGGGCAGGGGGATATAATGAAAAACTGTTTTTT
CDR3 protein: CAWAGGYNEKLFF

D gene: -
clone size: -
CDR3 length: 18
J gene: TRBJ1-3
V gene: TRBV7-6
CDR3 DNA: TGTGCCAGCAGCGCGTCGGGAGACAGCCTTTACTCTGGAAACACCATATATTTT
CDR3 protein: CASSASGDSLYSGNTIYF

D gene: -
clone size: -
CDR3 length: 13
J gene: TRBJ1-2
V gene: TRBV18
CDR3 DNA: TGTGCCAGCTCACCGGGGGCAGATTATGGCTACACCTTC
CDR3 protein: CASSPGADYGYTF

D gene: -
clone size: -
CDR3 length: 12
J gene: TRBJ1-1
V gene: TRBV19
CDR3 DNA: TGTGCCAGTAGTCGCCAGACTGGTGAAGCTTTCTTT
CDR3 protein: CASSRQTGEAFF

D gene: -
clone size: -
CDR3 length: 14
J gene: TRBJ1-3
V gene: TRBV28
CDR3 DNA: TGTGCCAGCAGTTCAGGACTCGGCGGAAACACCATATATTTT
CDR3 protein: CASSSGLGGNTIYF

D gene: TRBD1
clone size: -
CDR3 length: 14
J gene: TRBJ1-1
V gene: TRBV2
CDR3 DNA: TGTGCCAGCAGAGGACAGGGGATCGGCACTGAAGCTTTCTTT
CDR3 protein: CASRGQGIGTEAFF

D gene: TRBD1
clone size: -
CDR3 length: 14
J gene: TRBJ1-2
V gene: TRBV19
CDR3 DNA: TGTGCCAGTAGCACCGACAGGGGGCCCTATGGCTACACCTTC
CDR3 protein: CASSTDRGPYGYTF

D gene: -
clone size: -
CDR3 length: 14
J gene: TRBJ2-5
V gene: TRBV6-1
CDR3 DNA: TGTGCCAGCAGTGAAAAGGGAGGGGGAGAGACCCAGTACTTC
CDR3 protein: CASSEKGGGETQYF

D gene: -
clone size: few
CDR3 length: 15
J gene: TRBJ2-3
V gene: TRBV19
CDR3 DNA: TGTGCCAGTAGTATGGGCTCGCTAAGCACAGATACGCAGTATTTT
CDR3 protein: CASSMGSLSTDTQYF

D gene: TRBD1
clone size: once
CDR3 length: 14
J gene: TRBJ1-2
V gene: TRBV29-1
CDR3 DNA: TGCAGCGTAGGACAGGGGTCGGCAAACTATGGCTACACCTTC
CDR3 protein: CSVGQGSANYGYTF

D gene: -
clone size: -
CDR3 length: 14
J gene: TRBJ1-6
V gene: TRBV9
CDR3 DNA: TGTGCCAGCAGCGTTGGCTTATCCAATTCACCCCTCCACTTT
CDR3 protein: CASSVGLSNSPLHF

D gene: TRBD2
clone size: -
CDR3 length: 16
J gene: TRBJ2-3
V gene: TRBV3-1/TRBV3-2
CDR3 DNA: TGTGCCAGCAGCCCGGGACTAGCGGGAGTATCCGATACGCAGTATTTT
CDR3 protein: CASSPGLAGVSDTQYF

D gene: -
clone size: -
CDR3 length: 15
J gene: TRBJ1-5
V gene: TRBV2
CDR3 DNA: TGTGCCAGCACTAGGACAGAGATTGAGGGTCAGCCCCAGCATTTT
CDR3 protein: CASTRTEIEGQPQHF

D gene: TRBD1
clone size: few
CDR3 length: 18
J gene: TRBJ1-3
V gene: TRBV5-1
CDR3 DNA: TGCGCCAGCAGCTTGGAGGGATTGGACAGGCGTTCTGGAAACACCATATATTTT
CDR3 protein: CASSLEGLDRRSGNTIYF

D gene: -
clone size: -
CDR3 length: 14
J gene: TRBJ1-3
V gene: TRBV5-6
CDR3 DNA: TGTGCCAGCAGCTTGGACAGCTCTGGAAACACCATATATTTT
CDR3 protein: CASSLDSSGNTIYF

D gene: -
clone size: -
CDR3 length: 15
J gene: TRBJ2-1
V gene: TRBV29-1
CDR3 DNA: TGCAGCGTTGGACTACCCCAGAGGGTATACAATGAGCAGTTCTTC
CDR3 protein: CSVGLPQRVYNEQFF

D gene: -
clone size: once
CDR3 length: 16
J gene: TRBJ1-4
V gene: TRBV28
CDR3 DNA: TGTGCCAGCAAGTCTCCGTCTCGGGAAGCTAATGAAAAACTGTTTTTT
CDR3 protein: CASKSPSREANEKLFF

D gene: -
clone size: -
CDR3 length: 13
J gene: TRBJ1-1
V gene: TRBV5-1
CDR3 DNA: TGCGCCAGCAGCTTGGGGGCAGGGATTGAAGCTTTCTTT
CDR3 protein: CASSLGAGIEAFF

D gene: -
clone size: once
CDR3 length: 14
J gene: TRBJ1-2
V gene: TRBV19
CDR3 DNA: TGTGCCACTCAAGACAGTCCTGCTAACTATGGCTACACCTTC
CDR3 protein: CATQDSPANYGYTF

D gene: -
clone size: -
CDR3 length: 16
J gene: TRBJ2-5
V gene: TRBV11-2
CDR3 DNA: TGTGCCAGCAGCTTAGAGCTAGGCGGGGTAAGAGAGACCCAGTACTTC
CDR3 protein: CASSLELGGVRETQYF

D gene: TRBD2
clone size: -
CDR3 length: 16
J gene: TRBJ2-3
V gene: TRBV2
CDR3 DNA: TGTGCCAGCAGGGACGACCGACTAGCGGGAGTAGATACGCAGTATTTT
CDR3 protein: CASRDDRLAGVDTQYF